This T cell receptor beta chain emerged from a study of cytomegalovirus exposure and HLA in healthy donors. General observations from the study: A later analysis showed TCR association rates differing by HLA locus, peaking at DRB1 and lowest at HLA-C.

A note on this clone: Its antigen is not known.

It was with 60 Vbeta and 13 Jbeta primers that the PCR ran. Here immunoSEQ multiplex PCR was the method, and the copy in TCRdb shows in-frame clones only, minus some. The data show about 160,000 clones, about 80% seen once. Germline V gene sequence: CDR1 SGHNT, CDR2 YYREEE (reference sequence). CDR3 length equals 15 residues. After removal of 4 bases from V and 4 bases from J, the junction contained 7 bases not matched to a gene. The chain combines TRBV5-4 with TRBJ2-1; 8 positions agree with TRBD2. The specimen sequenced was PBMCs. The sequence was collected from a man aged 40-55 years in good health and CMV-seronegative. The CDR3 loop reads CASSPGTSRYNEQFF. CDR3 nucleotide sequence: TGTGCCAGCAGCCCAGGGACTAGTCGGTACAATGAGCAGTTCTTC.